This passage covers 32 T cell receptor beta chains from one sample sequenced in a study of CD8+ T cells in alopecia areata. Following extraction, RNA underwent reverse transcription to cDNA, which served as the sequencing template. Profiling relied on immunoSEQ multiplex PCR, and the TCRdb table lists in-frame clones only, not all of them. This repertoire shows about 180,000 clones, around half found once; its top ten account for approximately 10%. Treatment of the sample: oral pan-JAK inhibitor, 5-10 mg twice daily. The specimen comprised CD8+ T cells sorted from blood, sampled at week 24, from a patient treated with tofacitinib. These receptors all come from a human donor with alopecia areata.

This chain uses TRBV2 with TRBJ2-7, with TRBD2 as a possible D gene (5 bases). Germline V lookup: CDR1 SNHLY, CDR2 FYNNEI. The CDR3 has 14 residues. Trimming cost V 6 bases and J 4 bases, with 16 bases left between them. CDR3 in amino acids: CASREGVGSYEQYF. CDR3 bases: TGTGCCAGCAGAGAGGGAGTGGGGTCGTACGAGCAGTACTTC.

The V gene is TRBV19, the J gene TRBJ1-1; the match to TRBD1 covers 7 bases. Germline V gene sequence: CDR1 LNHDA, CDR2 SQIVND (reference sequence). V lost 8 bases and J lost 4; bases outside the gene matches: 7. The length of the CDR3 is 13 residues. CDR3 protein: CASAQGTSTEAFF. CDR3 DNA sequence: TGTGCCAGTGCACAGGGGACAAGCACTGAAGCTTTCTTT.

The rearrangement joins TRBV6-5 to TRBJ2-7, with 9 nucleotides matching TRBD1. This CDR3 contains 13 residues. Germline V gene sequence: CDR1 MNHEY, CDR2 SVGAGI. J was trimmed by 4 bases and V by 7 bases; bases with no gene match: 5. Here the CDR3 DNA reads TGTGCCAGCATGGGACAGGGATCGTACGAGCAGTACTTC. Translation: CASMGQGSYEQYF.

The chain couples TRBV5-6 to TRBJ2-7; unclear D gene. Trimming removed 0 bases from V and 2 bases from J, with 9 bases in between. CDR1 and CDR2 from the germline V gene are SGHDT and YYEEEE. The length of the CDR3 is 14 residues. This CDR3 reads CASSLGASTYEQYF. The CDR3 bases are TGTGCCAGCAGCTTGGGGGCTTCTACCTACGAGCAGTACTTC.

V gene TRBV30 combines with J gene TRBJ1-5, with a possible D match to TRBD1 (5 bases). Trimming took 1 base from V and 4 from J, leaving 11 bases between them. This CDR3 contains 14 residues. Germline V lookup: CDR1 GTSNPN, CDR2 SVGIG (reference sequence). The CDR3 reads CAWSGGAKNQPQHF. CDR3 in DNA: TGTGCCTGGAGTGGAGGGGCCAAAAATCAGCCCCAGCATTTT.

The chain recombines TRBV7-2 with TRBJ2-7, with D unclear. The CDR3 is made up of 13 amino acids. Germline CDR1 SGHTA, CDR2 FQGNSA. The germline V and J ends were trimmed by 3 bases and 5 bases, with 11 bases remaining between them. Here the CDR3 reads CASSFQTLDEQYF. The CDR3 DNA sequence: TGTGCCAGCAGCTTCCAAACGTTGGACGAGCAGTACTTC.

The rearrangement joins TRBV11-2 to TRBJ2-7, with 8 bases lining up with TRBD1. CDR3 length: 15 amino acids. Germline V gives CDR1 SGHAT, CDR2 FQNNGV. V shed 5 bases, J shed 3 bases, and the junction held 9 bases outside the gene matches. The CDR3, as DNA: TGTGCCAGCAGCCCCACGGACAGGGTCCGCTACGAGCAGTACTTC. Its protein is CASSPTDRVRYEQYF.

The chain uses TRBV30 and TRBJ1-2; D ambiguous. The V and J ends lost 0 bases and 8 bases respectively, with 28 bases between them. CDR3 length: 18 amino acids. Germline V lookup: CDR1 GTSNPN, CDR2 SVGIG (reference sequence). DNA for the CDR3: TGTGCCTGGAGTGTACCCGCGCTGCAATTGATGGGTATTGGCGGCTACACCTTC. It encodes CAWSVPALQLMGIGGYTF.

The chain recombines TRBV29-1 with TRBJ1-4; no firm D call. The CDR3 contains 15 residues. Germline lookup yields CDR1 SQVTM and CDR2 ANQGSEA. The V end was cut by 7 bases, the J end by 4 bases, with 19 bases between. The CDR3 spells CSEIAVGKFNEKLFF. CDR3 sequence (DNA): TGCAGCGAAATTGCTGTAGGGAAGTTTAATGAAAAACTGTTTTTT.

The genes are TRBV7-9 and TRBJ2-3; TRBD1 matches at 9 bases. Germline V lookup: CDR1 SEHNR, CDR2 FQNEAQ (reference sequence). The trim removed 5 bases at V and 6 bases at J, leaving 0 bases unmatched. The CDR3 loop spans 12 amino acids. Here the CDR3 DNA reads TGTGCCAGCAGCGGACAGGGGGATACGCAGTATTTT. As protein: CASSGQGDTQYF.

The table lists this clone with a few counts. V and J are TRBV2 and TRBJ2-7; TRBD2 matches 7 bases. The CDR3 extends over 16 amino acids. The germline V gene has CDR1 SNHLY and CDR2 FYNNEI. Losses at the gene ends were 5 bases for V and 3 bases for J; bases not matched to a gene: 13. In nucleotides, the CDR3 is TGTGCCAGCAGTATGCCCCCCGCTAGCGGTATCTACGAGCAGTACTTC. Encoded protein: CASSMPPASGIYEQYF.

This clone turned up a few times. V gene TRBV7-2 combines with J gene TRBJ2-1; D is uncertain. There are 15 residues in the CDR3. With 2 bases removed from V and 6 bases from J, the gap between germline ends came to 14 bases. The germline gives CDR1 SGHTA, CDR2 FQGNSA. CDR3 amino acids: CASSLKSYSGNEQFF. CDR3 in DNA: TGTGCCAGCAGCTTAAAGAGCTACTCTGGCAATGAGCAGTTCTTC. Supplemented by reference TRBV7-2 and TRBJ2-1, the full variable domain reads GAGVSQSPSNKVTEKGKDVELRCDPISGHTALYWYRQSLGQGLEFLIYFQGNSAPDKSGLPSDRFSAERTGGSVSTLTIQRTQQEDSAVYLCASSLKSYSGNEQFFGPGTRLTVL.

The gene calls are TRBV30 and TRBJ1-1; TRBD1 is a possible D gene (5 bases). The CDR3 contains 14 residues. V gave up 1 base and J gave up 4 bases, with 13 bases separating them. Germline V gives CDR1 GTSNPN, CDR2 SVGIG (reference sequence). CDR3 DNA: TGTGCCTGGAGTGGAACCTTCGGGGGCACTGAAGCTTTCTTT. It codes for CAWSGTFGGTEAFF.

There are a few counts of this clone. The chain links TRBV18 to TRBJ1-2, with 8 bases fitting TRBD1. CDR1 is KGHSH and CDR2 is LQKENI in the germline V gene. The CDR3 sequence is 16 residues long. The V and J ends lost 1 base and 2 bases, in that order; junction bases with no gene match: 6. The CDR3 DNA reads as TGTGCCAGCTCACCACGAGACAGGGGACTCAACTATGGCTACACCTTC. Translating it yields CASSPRDRGLNYGYTF.

This chain links TRBV9 with TRBJ1-1, with a possible D match to TRBD1 (5 bases). The CDR3 loop spans 14 amino acids. Germline V gene sequence: CDR1 SGDLS, CDR2 YYNGEE. V was shortened by 3 bases and J by 4 bases, with 13 bases between the two germline ends. CDR3 residues: CASSADPGSTEAFF. Written as DNA, the CDR3 is TGTGCCAGCAGCGCCGATCCAGGGTCCACTGAAGCTTTCTTT.

The chain joins TRBV29-1 to TRBJ1-4, with D possibly TRBD1 on 5 matching bases. The CDR3 totals 15 residues. Trimming pared 4 bases from V and 5 bases from J, leaving 17 bases between. CDR1 and CDR2 from the germline V gene are SQVTM and ANQGSEA. For the CDR3, the DNA is TGCAGCGTTGCTCCCCCCGCCGGGGCGAATGAAAAACTGTTTTTT. It encodes CSVAPPAGANEKLFF.

To note about this clone: The sample holds other DNA sequences that translate to the same CDR3. The V gene is TRBV6-4, the J gene TRBJ2-3; 8 nucleotides align to TRBD2. V lost 2 bases to trimming and J lost 4 bases; unmatched junction nucleotides: 2. The CDR3 totals 14 residues. Germline V gene lookup returns CDR1 MRHNA and CDR2 SNTAGT. DNA for the CDR3: TGTGCCAGCAGTGACAGCGGGGGCGCAGATACGCAGTATTTT. Translated: CASSDSGGADTQYF.

The rearrangement links TRBV19 to TRBJ1-2; no reliable D call. The CDR3 covers 15 residues. Germline CDR1 reads LNHDA; CDR2 reads SQIVND (reference sequence). V was clipped by 6 bases and J by 5 bases, with 19 bases between them. The CDR3 coding sequence is TGTGCCAGTAGAGATCCTCAAACTCGGGTGTATGGCTACACCTTC. Protein sequence: CASRDPQTRVYGYTF.

This chain uses TRBV15 with TRBJ2-2, with 11 bases aligning to TRBD2. This CDR3 is 15 amino acids long. The trim removed 3 bases at V and 5 bases at J, leaving 2 bases unmatched. Germline assignment: CDR1 LNHNV and CDR2 YYDKDF (reference sequence). Here the CDR3 reads CATSRRLAGTGELFF. In DNA form, the CDR3 reads TGTGCCACCAGCAGGAGACTAGCGGGGACCGGGGAGCTGTTTTTT.

The rearrangement links TRBV4-3 to TRBJ2-7; no reliable D call. This CDR3 has 14 residues. Germline CDR1 LGHNA, CDR2 YSLEER. Trimming removed 1 base at V and 2 bases at J, with 9 bases between. As DNA, the CDR3 is TGCGCCAGCAGCCAAGTTTACCCCACCTACGAGCAGTACTTC. Encoded protein: CASSQVYPTYEQYF.

This rearrangement joins TRBV7-2 to TRBJ2-5, with D possibly TRBD2 on 7 matching bases. The CDR3 spans 16 residues. Trimming pared 5 bases from V and 3 bases from J, leaving 19 bases between. Germline V CDR1 and CDR2: SGHTA, FQGNSA. The CDR3 protein is CASSGMAGADKETQYF. CDR3 sequence (DNA): TGTGCCAGCAGCGGCATGGCGGGGGCCGATAAAGAGACCCAGTACTTC. Full variable domain (rest looked up from reference TRBV7-2 and TRBJ2-5): GAGVSQSPSNKVTEKGKDVELRCDPISGHTALYWYRQSLGQGLEFLIYFQGNSAPDKSGLPSDRFSAERTGGSVSTLTIQRTQQEDSAVYLCASSGMAGADKETQYFGPGTRLLVL.

The chain is built from TRBV19 and TRBJ2-1, with 12 positions matching TRBD2. In germline, CDR1 is LNHDA, CDR2 SQIVND (reference sequence). V shed 5 bases and J 2 bases; nucleotides not matched to a gene: 1. The CDR3 length is 15 residues. CDR3 sequence reads: CASSPSGGAYNEQFF. CDR3 coding DNA: TGTGCCAGTAGTCCTAGCGGGGGGGCCTACAATGAGCAGTTCTTC.

This clone was recorded a few times. The genes are TRBV7-3 and TRBJ2-1; TRBD2 matches at 8 bases. The CDR3 sequence is 13 residues long. Per the germline V gene, CDR1 is SGHTA and CDR2 is FQGTGA. Trimming removed 5 bases from V and 5 bases from J; junction bases left unmatched: 2. CDR3 residues: CASSAGGNNEQFF. The CDR3 nucleotides are TGTGCCAGCAGCGCGGGGGGAAACAATGAGCAGTTCTTC.

This clone was recorded a few times. The gene calls are TRBV29-1 and TRBJ2-1; D remains ambiguous. This CDR3 is built from 11 residues. Germline lookup yields CDR1 SQVTM and CDR2 ANQGSEA. V lost 5 bases and J 5 bases, leaving 7 bases between the germline ends. Here the CDR3 DNA reads TGCAGCGTTTTCAGCAACAATGAGCAGTTCTTC. It specifies CSVFSNNEQFF.

This chain uses TRBV5-1 with TRBJ2-2, with 9 bases that match TRBD1. The V segment lost 1 base and the J segment 5 bases; nucleotides outside the gene matches: 3. CDR3 length equals 15 residues. Germline loops: CDR1 SGHRS, CDR2 YFSETQ. CDR3 region: CASSLTGGATGELFF. The CDR3, as DNA: TGCGCCAGCAGCTTGACAGGGGGCGCGACCGGGGAGCTGTTTTTT.

On this clone itself: This sample includes further DNA sequences coding for the same CDR3. The V and J genes are TRBV27 and TRBJ1-1; no clear D gene. The CDR3 length is 13 residues. Germline-derived CDR1 and CDR2 are MNHEY and SMNVEV (reference sequence). The V end lost 2 bases, the J end lost 0 bases, and 4 bases lay between the germline ends. DNA of the CDR3: TGTGCCAGCAGTTTAAGCCTGAACACTGAAGCTTTCTTT. This codes for CASSLSLNTEAFF.

The V and J genes are TRBV29-1 and TRBJ2-1, with 7 bases aligning to TRBD1. V lost 6 bases and J lost 7; bases outside the gene matches: 9. The V gene's germline CDR1 is SQVTM and CDR2 ANQGSEA. This CDR3 comprises 13 residues. CDR3 amino acids: CSVGLGQTNEQFF. In DNA, the CDR3 is TGCAGCGTCGGACTGGGACAGACGAATGAGCAGTTCTTC.

V and J are TRBV4-3 and TRBJ2-1, with TRBD2 matching over 8 bases. The junction had 6 bases not matched to a gene; V was cut back by 1 base and J by 4 bases. Per the germline V gene, CDR1 is LGHNA and CDR2 is YSLEER. The CDR3 contains 16 residues. The CDR3 protein is CASSQGSGGYYNEQFF. Here the CDR3 DNA reads TGCGCCAGCAGCCAAGGGAGCGGGGGATATTACAATGAGCAGTTCTTC.

The V and J genes are TRBV30 and TRBJ2-4; tentatively, D is TRBD1 or TRBD2 (5 bases each). Trimming removed 2 bases at V and 16 bases at J, with 15 bases between. Germline-derived CDR1 and CDR2 are GTSNPN and SVGIG (reference sequence). This CDR3 contains 11 residues. In nucleotides, the CDR3 is TGTGCCTGGAGTACGAACCGGGACCTATACTTC. Its translation: CAWSTNRDLYF.

The genes are TRBV5-1 and TRBJ2-3; D might be TRBD1 (6 bases). The CDR3 totals 12 residues. Deletions cut 3 bases from V and 7 bases from J, with 9 bases between. Germline CDR1 SGHRS, CDR2 YFSETQ. CDR3 DNA: TGCGCCAGCAGCTCGGACAGTTATACGCAGTATTTT. Its protein product is CASSSDSYTQYF. The complete variable domain, with remaining parts taken from reference TRBV5-1 and TRBJ2-3, reads KAGVTQTPRYLIKTRGQQVTLSCSPISGHRSVSWYQQTPGQGLQFLFEYFSETQRNKGNFPGRFSGRQFSNSRSEMNVSTLELGDSALYLCASSSDSYTQYFGPGTRLTVL.

The chain combines TRBV6-5 with TRBJ2-7; D tentatively reads TRBD1 or TRBD2 (5 bases each). The V gene's germline CDR1 is MNHEY and CDR2 SVGAGI. The V and J ends lost 5 bases and 3 bases respectively, with 14 bases between them. CDR3 length: 14 residues. The CDR3 coding sequence is TGTGCCAGCAGTCCCTCCACTGGGGGCTACGAGCAGTACTTC. This translates into CASSPSTGGYEQYF.

V is TRBV9 and J is TRBJ2-1; D gene ambiguous. CDR1 SGDLS and CDR2 YYNGEE come from the germline V gene. Trimming removed 1 base from V and 5 bases from J, with 10 bases in between. The CDR3 covers 14 residues. The CDR3 bases are TGTGCCAGCAGCGTAATACCGGGTGACAATGAGCAGTTCTTC. It yields the protein CASSVIPGDNEQFF.